This T cell receptor (beta chain) was recorded in a study of identical twins. The study, taken as a whole, reports: Because invariant MAIT and iNKT cells could be present, zero-insertion analyses could be partly confounded.

The CDR3 is 17 amino acids. Germline V gene data show CDR1 as SGHDT and CDR2 as YYEEEE. Trimming at V came to 3 bases and at J to 0 bases, leaving 9 bases not matched to a gene. Template switching, a step in the protocol, added a universal primer site, and cDNA carried unique molecular identifiers. Via MiXCR, TCRdb re-called the 5' RACE reads, giving one row per CDR3 protein. The sample has roughly 630,000 distinct CDR3 sequences; under 8.5% are singletons. This clonotype was picked up a small number of times. Its antigen remains unknown. This same sample was also part of a study on yellow fever vaccine responses in identical twins.

The genes are TRBV5-6 and TRBJ2-3; 8 bases are shared with TRBD2. Sequencing input: PBMCs. This clonotype originated in a woman younger than 35 in good health. CDR3 DNA: TGTGCCAGCAGCTCGGTCCCCGGGGGGGGAAGCACAGATACGCAGTATTTT. Translation gives CASSSVPGGGSTDTQYF. Combining the CDR3 with reference TRBV5-6 and TRBJ2-3 gives the whole variable domain DAGVTQSPTHLIKTRGQQVTLRCSPKSGHDTVSWYQQALGQGPQFIFQYYEEEERQRGNFPDRFSGHQFPNYSSELNVNALLLGDSALYLCASSSVPGGGSTDTQYFGPGTRLTVL.